Sequencing of this T cell receptor (beta chain) was carried out in a study of cytomegalovirus exposure and HLA in healthy donors. In regard to this clone: Its specificity is not known.

The PCR used 60 Vbeta and 13 Jbeta primers. Sequenced by immunoSEQ multiplex PCR; TCRdb stores in-frame clones only, minus some. The sample totals tens of thousands of clones. The junction had 4 bases not matched to a gene; V was cut back by 1 base and J by 3 bases. Looked up from germline, CDR1 is SGHTA and CDR2 is FQGTGA. The CDR3 runs to 15 residues. General study points: Rare TCR sequences dominated, though some public TCRs recurred in many donors.

This receptor was obtained from a middle-aged woman in good health and CMV-seropositive. V and J are TRBV7-3 and TRBJ1-1; 8 nucleotides align to TRBD1. The specimen sequenced was PBMCs. For the CDR3, the DNA is TGTGCCAGCAGCTTAATGCCAGGGGGCCACACTGAAGCTTTCTTT. This sequence encodes CASSLMPGGHTEAFF.